The following is a T cell receptor (beta chain) sequence with its context. Germline lookup yields CDR1 SGHDT and CDR2 YYEEEE. The ends were cut back, 1 base at V and 5 bases at J, with 7 bases in the middle. The CDR3 is 13 amino acids. Extracted RNA was reverse transcribed into cDNA, the sequencing template. Data came from immunoSEQ multiplex PCR; TCRdb stores just in-frame clones and leaves some out. The sample consists of about 140,000 clones, roughly 82% of them appearing once. Treatment noted: oral pan-JAK inhibitor, 5-10 mg twice daily. This record comes from a study of CD8+ T cells in alopecia areata.

This sequence originates from a human donor with alopecia areata. Sequencing was performed on CD8+ T cells sorted from blood, taken at week 4, from a patient treated with tofacitinib. V and J are TRBV5-6 and TRBJ1-5; no clear D gene. This chain's CDR3 is CASSLSGDQPQHF. Written as DNA, the CDR3 is TGTGCCAGCAGCTTGTCCGGGGATCAGCCCCAGCATTTT. Full variable domain (rest looked up from reference TRBV5-6 and TRBJ1-5): DAGVTQSPTHLIKTRGQQVTLRCSPKSGHDTVSWYQQALGQGPQFIFQYYEEEERQRGNFPDRFSGHQFPNYSSELNVNALLLGDSALYLCASSLSGDQPQHFGDGTRLSIL.